This T cell receptor (beta chain) was obtained from a study of cytomegalovirus exposure and HLA in healthy donors. Data came from immunoSEQ multiplex PCR; TCRdb stores just in-frame clones and leaves some out. The sample shows approximately 140,000 clones, roughly nine tenths of them seen only once. The CDR3 is 15 amino acids. Germline V gene sequence: CDR1 SGHKS, CDR2 YYEKEE (reference sequence). J gave up 0 bases and V 5 bases, and 3 bases lay outside the gene matches. The receptor was isolated from a man aged 18 to 29 in good health and CMV-seronegative. This chain connects TRBV5-5 to TRBJ1-1; TRBD1 agrees at 11 bases. Sequencing was performed on PBMCs. Here the CDR3 reads CASSGQGAMNTEAFF. The CDR3 DNA follows: TGTGCCAGCAGTGGACAGGGGGCGATGAACACTGAAGCTTTCTTT.